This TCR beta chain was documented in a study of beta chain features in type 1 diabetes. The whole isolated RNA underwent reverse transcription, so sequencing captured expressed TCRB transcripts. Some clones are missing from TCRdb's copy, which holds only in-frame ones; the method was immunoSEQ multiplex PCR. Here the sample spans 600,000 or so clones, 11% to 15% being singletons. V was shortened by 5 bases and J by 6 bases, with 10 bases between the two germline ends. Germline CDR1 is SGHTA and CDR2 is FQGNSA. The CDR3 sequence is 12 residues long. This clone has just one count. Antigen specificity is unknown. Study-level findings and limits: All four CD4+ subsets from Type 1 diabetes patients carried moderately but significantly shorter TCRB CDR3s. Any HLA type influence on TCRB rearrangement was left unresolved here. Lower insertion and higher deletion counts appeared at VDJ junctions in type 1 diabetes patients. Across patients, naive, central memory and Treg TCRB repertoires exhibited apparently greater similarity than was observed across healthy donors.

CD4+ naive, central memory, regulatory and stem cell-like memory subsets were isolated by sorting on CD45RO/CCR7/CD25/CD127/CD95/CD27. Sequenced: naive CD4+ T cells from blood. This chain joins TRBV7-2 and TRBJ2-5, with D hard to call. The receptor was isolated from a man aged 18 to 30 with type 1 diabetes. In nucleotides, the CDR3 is TGTGCCAGCAGCCTAACTCCACAGACCCAGTACTTC. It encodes CASSLTPQTQYF.